These 29 T cell receptor beta chains were all obtained from the same sample, sequenced in a study of long-term antiretroviral therapy in people with HIV. They ran version v3.0 of the immunoSEQ assay at survey level. The table came from immunoSEQ multiplex PCR; TCRdb's copy has only in-frame clones and leaves some out. Found here are some 15,000 clones, approximately 90% of them singletons; the top ten hold around 12%. The material sequenced was unsorted PBMCs, taken 0.7 years before starting antiretroviral therapy. Receptors originate from a man aged 45-65 years with HIV.

The J gene is TRBJ2-1, the V gene TRBV27; perhaps TRBD1 as D (6 bases). The CDR3 is made up of 14 amino acids. Deletions cut 5 bases from V and 2 bases from J, with 10 bases between. Germline-derived CDR1 and CDR2 are MNHEY and SMNVEV (reference sequence). CDR3 loop: CASSNTGPYNEQFF. Written as DNA, the CDR3 is TGTGCCAGCAGTAACACAGGGCCCTACAATGAGCAGTTCTTC.

This clone was recorded only once. The V call is TRBV2, the J call TRBJ2-7; D possibly matches TRBD1 or TRBD2 (5 bases each). Trimming pared 1 base from V and 4 bases from J, leaving 14 bases between. The CDR3 extends over 15 amino acids. Germline CDR1 is SNHLY and CDR2 is FYNNEI. The CDR3 DNA follows: TGTGCCAGCAGTGAAGGGGGGAGCCTCGGGTACGAGCAGTACTTC. Amino acid sequence: CASSEGGSLGYEQYF.

V is TRBV5-6 and J is TRBJ2-2; 10 bases map to TRBD2. The germline CDR1 and CDR2 sequences are SGHDT and YYEEEE. The CDR3 is 14 residues long. J lost 6 bases, V lost 4 bases, and 3 bases had no gene match. CDR3 sequence reads: CASSPGTSAGELFF. As DNA, the CDR3 is TGTGCCAGCAGCCCAGGGACTAGCGCCGGGGAGCTGTTTTTT.

This chain joins TRBV18 and TRBJ1-3, with D unclear. Trimming took 4 bases from V and 3 from J, leaving 13 bases between them. The CDR3 loop spans 15 amino acids. The germline V gene has CDR1 KGHSH and CDR2 LQKENI. In DNA, the CDR3 is TGTGCCAGCTCACTGCAGGATGGAATTGGAAACACCATATATTTT. Translation: CASSLQDGIGNTIYF.

J is TRBJ2-2 and V is TRBV5-1, with D possibly TRBD1 on 6 matching bases. CDR1 and CDR2 from the germline V gene are SGHRS and YFSETQ. Trimming took off 2 bases at V and 3 bases at J, with 8 bases between the two ends. The CDR3 is made up of 14 amino acids. The chain's CDR3 is CASSFSGDTGELFF. The DNA of the CDR3 is TGCGCCAGCAGCTTCTCAGGGGACACCGGGGAGCTGTTTTTT.

The V call is TRBV6-6, the J call TRBJ2-7; the match to TRBD2 covers 13 bases. V was pared by 6 bases and J by 6 bases, with 5 bases of the junction left unmatched. The CDR3 extends over 14 amino acids. The germline CDR1 and CDR2 sequences are MNHNY and SVGAGI (reference sequence). The CDR3 reads CASSRTSGSFEQYF. CDR3 sequence (DNA): TGTGCCAGCAGCCGGACTAGCGGGAGTTTCGAGCAGTACTTC.

The chain couples TRBV7-3 to TRBJ2-3; 7 bases align to TRBD2. The CDR3 contains 15 residues. V dropped 5 bases and J dropped 0; count of bases not matched to a gene: 5. From germline, CDR1 is SGHTA and CDR2 FQGTGA. CDR3 region: CASSHERGSTDTQYF. The CDR3 DNA sequence: TGTGCCAGCAGCCACGAGCGGGGTAGCACAGATACGCAGTATTTT.

The chain carries TRBV19 and TRBJ2-1; 7 bases agree with TRBD2. The J segment lost 9 bases and the V segment lost 7 bases, leaving 3 bases of the junction unmatched. The CDR3 length is 11 residues. Germline CDR1 is LNHDA and CDR2 is SQIVND (reference sequence). CDR3 loop: CASTAGIEQFF. The CDR3 DNA reads as TGTGCCAGTACAGCGGGGATTGAGCAGTTCTTC. Looking up the rest from reference TRBV19 and TRBJ2-1 gives the full variable domain: DGGITQSPKYLFRKEGQNVTLSCEQNLNHDAMYWYRQDPGQGLRLIYYSQIVNDFQKGDIAEGYSVSREKKESFPLTVTSAQKNPTAFYLCASTAGIEQFFGPGTRLTVL.

The chain combines TRBV6-6 with TRBJ1-1; TRBD1 matches 8 bases. The CDR3 has 15 amino acids. The trim removed 7 bases at V and 4 bases at J, leaving 11 bases unmatched. Germline-derived CDR1 and CDR2 are MNHNY and SVGAGI (reference sequence). Here the CDR3 DNA reads TGTGCCAGCACCCTGGACAGGGTTCTTCTCACTGAAGCTTTCTTT. Its translation is CASTLDRVLLTEAFF.

The rearrangement links TRBV29-1 to TRBJ2-1; TRBD1 matches 7 bases. From germline, CDR1 is SQVTM and CDR2 ANQGSEA. CDR3 size: 14 residues. Trimming cost V 3 bases and J 3 bases; bases outside gene matches: 5. In nucleotides, the CDR3 is TGCAGCGTTGACAAGACAGGGTTCTACAATGAGCAGTTCTTC. Its translation: CSVDKTGFYNEQFF.

This clone has only one observation. In DNA, the CDR3 is TGTGCCTCCAATGCCGGGGGGGCCAATGAGCAGTTCTTC. Translated: CASNAGGANEQFF. V gene TRBV30 combines with J gene TRBJ2-1; 8 nucleotides align to TRBD2. The CDR3 is 13 amino acids. The V gene end was trimmed by 7 bases and the J gene end by 6 bases; junction bases not matched to a gene: 8. The germline gives CDR1 GTSNPN, CDR2 SVGIG (reference sequence).

V and J are TRBV29-1 and TRBJ2-2; 8 bases line up with TRBD2. Germline-derived CDR1 and CDR2 are SQVTM and ANQGSEA. The CDR3 totals 15 residues. The trim removed 5 bases at V and 7 bases at J, leaving 12 bases unmatched. The CDR3 DNA reads as TGCAGCGTTAATGGAGGCGGGGGGCTTGGCGGGGAGCTGTTTTTT. It translates to CSVNGGGGLGGELFF.

This chain joins TRBV27 and TRBJ2-1; D is perhaps TRBD1 (6 bases). The V gene's germline CDR1 is MNHEY and CDR2 SMNVEV (reference sequence). The CDR3 has 12 amino acids. Trimming pared 6 bases from V and 6 bases from J, leaving 9 bases between. The chain's CDR3 is CASSQQGNEQFF. DNA for the CDR3: TGTGCCAGCAGCCAACAGGGCAATGAGCAGTTCTTC.

This chain uses TRBV5-5 with TRBJ2-2; no reliable D call. The V end lost 0 bases, the J end lost 5 bases, and 5 bases lay between the germline ends. The CDR3 totals 13 residues. In germline, CDR1 is SGHKS, CDR2 YYEKEE (reference sequence). The CDR3 nucleotides read TGTGCCAGCAGCTTGGAAGGGACCGGGGAGCTGTTTTTT. This gives the protein CASSLEGTGELFF.

In this sample, this clone turned up once. The chain is built from TRBV6-5 and TRBJ2-7; perhaps TRBD2 as D (5 bases). The CDR3 loop spans 15 amino acids. Germline V gives CDR1 MNHEY, CDR2 SVGAGI. The V end lost 0 bases, the J end lost 4 bases, and 13 bases lay between the germline ends. The CDR3 spells CASSYSEAYSYEQYF. For the CDR3, the DNA is TGTGCCAGCAGTTACTCGGAGGCATATTCTTACGAGCAGTACTTC.

The V and J genes are TRBV5-4 and TRBJ2-2, with 8 positions matching TRBD2. The V and J ends lost 0 bases and 4 bases, in that order; junction bases with no gene match: 8. From germline, CDR1 is SGHNT and CDR2 YYREEE (reference sequence). The CDR3 consists of 17 residues. CDR3 amino acids: CASSLAGGGGVTGELFF. The DNA of the CDR3 is TGTGCCAGCAGCTTGGCCGGGGGGGGCGGAGTCACCGGGGAGCTGTTTTTT. Full variable domain (remainder filled in from reference TRBV5-4 and TRBJ2-2): ETGVTQSPTHLIKTRGQQVTLRCSSQSGHNTVSWYQQALGQGPQFIFQYYREEENGRGNFPPRFSGLQFPNYSSELNVNALELDDSALYLCASSLAGGGGVTGELFFGEGSRLTVL.

This clone was counted between two and nine times. The CDR3 reads CASSSQKQVDQPQHF. In DNA form, the CDR3 reads TGTGCCAGCAGTTCACAAAAGCAGGTCGATCAGCCCCAGCATTTT. The chain has TRBV28 and TRBJ1-5; the D is unclear. This CDR3 contains 15 residues. Germline-derived CDR1 and CDR2 are MDHEN and SYDVKM. V lost 4 bases and J lost 5, with 15 bases in between. Filled out from reference TRBV28 and TRBJ1-5, the complete variable domain reads DVKVTQSSRYLVKRTGEKVFLECVQDMDHENMFWYRQDPGLGLRLIYFSYDVKMKEKGDIPEGYSVSREKKERFSLILESASTNQTSMYLCASSSQKQVDQPQHFGDGTRLSIL.

The V call is TRBV30, the J call TRBJ1-5; D gene ambiguous. The CDR3 covers 15 residues. Germline CDR1 reads GTSNPN; CDR2 reads SVGIG (reference sequence). Trimming left V 0 bases short and J 4 bases short, with 13 bases between. The CDR3 reads CAWSVRADYNQPQHF. For the CDR3, the DNA is TGTGCCTGGAGTGTACGGGCAGACTATAATCAGCCCCAGCATTTT. Variable domain in full (rest from reference TRBV30 and TRBJ1-5): SQTIHQWPATLVQPVGSPLSLECTVEGTSNPNLYWYRQAAGRGLQLLFYSVGIGQISSEVPQNLSASRPQDRQFILSSKKLLLSDSGFYLCAWSVRADYNQPQHFGDGTRLSIL.

CDR3 DNA sequence: TGCGCCAGCAGCTTGACTGCGGGGATCGGAGATACGCAGTATTTT. This codes for CASSLTAGIGDTQYF. The chain is built from TRBV5-1 and TRBJ2-3; TRBD2 might be the D (6 bases). The CDR3 length is 15 residues. Between the trimmed V and J ends, which lost 1 base and 5 bases, there was a span of 14 bases. Per the germline V gene, CDR1 is SGHRS and CDR2 is YFSETQ.

This clone was recorded only once. The rearrangement links TRBV5-1 to TRBJ2-3; weak D call: TRBD1 (5 bases). V was cut by 5 bases and J by 0 bases, with 13 bases left in between. The germline V gene has CDR1 SGHRS and CDR2 YFSETQ. The CDR3 has 15 residues. In DNA, the CDR3 is TGCGCCAGCAGTTCGAGGACACTCAGCACAGATACGCAGTATTTT. Its translation is CASSSRTLSTDTQYF.

V is TRBV6-6 and J is TRBJ2-2, with D perhaps TRBD2 (7 bases). The CDR3 has 15 amino acids. V was shortened by 8 bases and J by 0 bases, with 13 bases between the two germline ends. Per the germline V gene, CDR1 is MNHNY and CDR2 is SVGAGI (reference sequence). The CDR3: CASCSGGANTGELFF. The CDR3 DNA sequence: TGTGCCAGCTGCTCGGGGGGCGCGAACACCGGGGAGCTGTTTTTT.

Details on this clone: The junction and the germline gene differ at one end; a read error may be behind it. The V call is TRBV7-7, the J call TRBJ2-2; TRBD1 or TRBD2 may be the D gene (5 bases each). CDR1 and CDR2 from the germline V gene are SSHAT and FNYEAQ (reference sequence). The CDR3 covers 14 residues. The CDR3 loop reads CASSIRGGTGELFF. The CDR3 region has the DNA TGTGCTAGCAGCATACGGGGCGGAACCGGGGAGCTGTTTTTT.

The chain combines TRBV7-3 with TRBJ2-5; D remains ambiguous. CDR3 size: 15 residues. The germline V gene encodes CDR1 SGHTA and CDR2 FQGTGA. With 1 base removed from V and 5 bases from J, the gap between germline ends came to 14 bases. The CDR3 protein is CASSLRGNIDETQYF. CDR3 DNA: TGTGCCAGCAGCTTAAGAGGTAACATCGACGAGACCCAGTACTTC.

The rearrangement links TRBV18 to TRBJ1-1; D is possibly TRBD1 (5 bases). V shed 4 bases and J shed 0 bases, with 12 bases lying between them. The germline V gene encodes CDR1 KGHSH and CDR2 LQKENI. The length of the CDR3 is 15 residues. The CDR3 DNA is TGTGCCAGCTCACTTCTGGGGGGGATGAACACTGAAGCTTTCTTT. This codes for CASSLLGGMNTEAFF. Complete variable domain (other parts from reference TRBV18 and TRBJ1-1): NAGVMQNPRHLVRRRGQEARLRCSPMKGHSHVYWYRQLPEEGLKFMVYLQKENIIDESGMPKERFSAEFPKEGPSILRIQQVVRGDSAAYFCASSLLGGMNTEAFFGQGTRLTVV.

The CDR3 region has the DNA TGTGCCAGCAGCTTAATGGGGCAGTCTGAAGCTTTCTTT. Protein: CASSLMGQSEAFF. The chain recombines TRBV7-2 with TRBJ1-1; D possibly corresponds to TRBD1 (5 bases). The V gene's germline CDR1 is SGHTA and CDR2 FQGNSA. Trimming cost V 2 bases and J 6 bases, with 10 bases left between them. The CDR3 extends over 13 amino acids.

This chain joins TRBV4-3 and TRBJ1-2; D remains ambiguous. The CDR3 loop spans 12 amino acids. The V end was cut by 6 bases, the J end by 4 bases, with 9 bases between. Per the germline V gene, CDR1 is LGHNA and CDR2 is YSLEER. CDR3 protein: CASSSGGYGYTF. The DNA of the CDR3 is TGCGCCAGCAGTAGTGGAGGCTATGGCTACACCTTC.

The J gene is TRBJ2-7, the V gene TRBV9; tentatively, D is TRBD2 (6 bases). V was trimmed by 3 bases and J by 2 bases, leaving 9 bases between them. This CDR3 region has 13 residues. Germline values: CDR1 SGDLS, CDR2 YYNGEE. Here the CDR3 DNA reads TGTGCCAGCAGCGGGAGGGAAACCTACGAGCAGTACTTC. It specifies CASSGRETYEQYF.

The chain links TRBV5-1 to TRBJ2-1; D might be TRBD2 (6 bases). The ends were cut back, 5 bases at V and 0 bases at J, with 12 bases in the middle. Germline values: CDR1 SGHRS, CDR2 YFSETQ. This CDR3 contains 15 residues. The CDR3 spells CASREAGVSYNEQFF. CDR3 in DNA: TGCGCCAGCAGAGAAGCGGGTGTCTCCTACAATGAGCAGTTCTTC.

The V call is TRBV18, the J call TRBJ2-5; 9 bases agree with TRBD1. Per the germline V gene, CDR1 is KGHSH and CDR2 is LQKENI. The V gene end was trimmed by 0 bases and the J gene end by 4 bases; junction bases not matched to a gene: 6. The CDR3 loop spans 16 amino acids. The CDR3 sequence: CASSPPTRTGVETQYF. The CDR3 DNA follows: TGTGCCAGCTCACCACCGACTAGGACAGGGGTAGAGACCCAGTACTTC. Variable domain in full (rest from reference TRBV18 and TRBJ2-5): NAGVMQNPRHLVRRRGQEARLRCSPMKGHSHVYWYRQLPEEGLKFMVYLQKENIIDESGMPKERFSAEFPKEGPSILRIQQVVRGDSAAYFCASSPPTRTGVETQYFGPGTRLLVL.